This TCR beta chain originates from a study of blood T cell repertoires in COVID-19 (dated by TCRdb to 2020 to 2021). Concerning the study at large: Samples from collaborators originated in the United States, Italy and Spain and spanned both the acute and convalescent phases of COVID-19. The prospective study material was composed of cDNA or gDNA derived from T cells, B-cell-depleted T cells, or PBMCs. Deeply sampled blood TCRbeta repertoires from subjects exposed to, actively infected with, or recovered from COVID-19 were included in the dataset. The repertoires were released in a freely available public database meant as a resource for research on the immune response to SARS-CoV-2. The samples were drawn from two sources: the first 160 participants of the ongoing ImmuneRACE study, and fewer than 1,500 subjects contributed by 6 global collaborators. The sample metadata nearly always contained a de-identified subject ID, COVID-19 status, age in years and sex. Where available, HLA class I and class II types were taken from metadata supplied by the sample provider and were not determined by assay-based typing. What the work shows at the level of the full study, not this receptor alone: Clinical and demographic metadata were provided uncurated, with the amount varying by source and participant.

The immunoSEQ Assay, a bias-controlled multiplex PCR, was used to amplify TCRbeta CDR3 regions from genomic DNA. Per the authors' processing: Nucleated cell counts per sample were estimated from amplification of reference gene primers within the assay. To quantify the absolute abundance of each unique TCRbeta CDR3 rearrangement, sequence reads were collapsed and filtered. For each sample, productive Simpson clonality was calculated by taking the square root of Simpson's diversity index across productive rearrangements. Entries here come from immuneACCESS through TCRdb and include only in-frame sequences with V and J called. Some clones fail to appear in such tables; in the studies checked, an unresolved V gene covers under half of the shortfall, and the cause of the remainder is unknown. V and J calls and clone size are given by that table; D and trimming were obtained from the DNA. The sample table contains some 180,000 clones; only one count was recorded for 65% to 85% of them. The ten largest clones add up to approximately 10% of the sample.

Reading from cysteine to phenylalanine, the CDR3 counts 16 amino acids. The sequence is cut down to CDR3 DNA, 48 bases in frame from base 1. V lost 5 bases and J lost 3 bases, and the count of bases not matched to a germline gene is 10. Sequences SGHVS (CDR1) and FQNEAQ (CDR2) are obtained from the germline V gene. Each collaborating institution followed its own protocols to collect whole blood in K2EDTA tubes. For TCRbeta analysis, collaborator samples were shipped as frozen whole blood, as isolated PBMCs, or as DNA extracted from either sample type. Comments on this clone: The target of this receptor is not known. Within one base of it there is no much larger clone, and no base qualities were kept.

The sample consisted of peripheral blood. This TCR derives from a man between 65 and 85 years old with active or convalescent COVID-19. Recombination connected TRBV7-8 to TRBJ2-5; TRBD2 fits 9 bases in the junction. The CDR3 region: CASSRLRLAAKETQYF. The nucleotides are TGTGCCAGCAGCCGCTTGAGACTAGCGGCCAAAGAGACCCAGTACTTC.